A selection of T cell receptor beta chains follows, all from one sample in a study of neurological immune-mediated disorders. TCRdb used MiXCR to reprocess the 5' RACE reads, holding one entry per CDR3 protein. This table holds about 81,000 distinct CDR3 sequences, around 4.7% found once. The source material was PBMCs. The source of these receptors is a woman aged 55-70 years with multiple sclerosis. Each CDR3 is given with its conserved first and last residue. D genes are given only for firm matches. Size is stated for part of the rows, as once, few or many counts, or as a class when the clone is expanded.

d_call	clone_size	j_call	v_call	cdr3_aa	cdr3_nt
TRBD2	NA	TRBJ2-3	TRBV5-5	CASSLMASGSTDTQYF	TGTGCCAGCAGCTTGATGGCTAGCGGGAGCACAGATACGCAGTATTTT
NA	many	TRBJ1-4	TRBV5-1	CASSLAGELGEKLFF	TGCGCCAGCAGCTTGGCGGGGGAACTGGGTGAAAAACTGTTTTTT
TRBD1	many	TRBJ2-1	TRBV3-1	CASSLGQGSFYRNEQFF	TGTGCCAGCAGCCTCGGACAGGGGAGTTTCTATAGGAATGAGCAGTTCTTC
NA	many	TRBJ1-1	TRBV28	CATRGFPEAFF	TGTGCCACCCGGGGCTTCCCTGAAGCTTTCTTT
TRBD2	many	TRBJ2-3	TRBV24-1	CATSDPGGSTDTQYF	TGTGCCACCAGTGACCCGGGGGGATCCACAGATACGCAGTATTTT
TRBD2	NA	TRBJ2-1	TRBV5-1	CASSSSSGKIYNEQFF	TGCGCCAGCAGCTCCAGTAGCGGGAAGATTTACAATGAGCAGTTCTTC
NA	NA	TRBJ2-1	TRBV6-6	CASSYGGYNEQFF	TGTGCCAGCAGTTACGGCGGATACAATGAGCAGTTCTTC
TRBD1	many	TRBJ1-2	TRBV25-1	CASSELTGTVIGGYTF	TGTGCCAGCAGTGAATTAACCGGGACAGTGATCGGTGGCTACACCTTC
TRBD1	many	TRBJ2-1	TRBV7-6	CASSFTGTGVDEQFF	TGTGCCAGCAGCTTTACCGGGACAGGGGTGGATGAGCAGTTCTTC
NA	many	TRBJ1-1	TRBV7-2	CASSPVRNHPEAFF	TGTGCCAGCAGCCCCGTGAGGAACCATCCTGAAGCTTTCTTT
TRBD1	many	TRBJ2-7	TRBV28	CASSYLPGQWGREQYF	TGTGCCAGCAGCTACCTACCGGGACAGTGGGGCCGCGAGCAGTACTTC
NA	many	TRBJ1-1	TRBV20-1	CSARGGIGEAFF	TGCAGTGCTAGAGGGGGAATCGGTGAAGCTTTCTTT
NA	many	TRBJ1-1	TRBV15	CATSRGDGNTEAFF	TGTGCCACCAGCAGAGGAGACGGGAACACTGAAGCTTTCTTT
NA	many	TRBJ1-2	TRBV25-1	CASSEPGTYGYTF	TGTGCCAGCAGTGAACCAGGGACCTATGGCTACACCTTC
NA	many	TRBJ1-5	TRBV18	CASSQQDSNQPQHF	TGTGCCAGCTCACAACAAGATAGCAATCAGCCCCAGCATTTT
NA	many	TRBJ2-1	TRBV28	CASSPKGNEQFF	TGTGCCAGCAGCCCCAAAGGGAATGAGCAGTTCTTC
NA	many	TRBJ1-2	TRBV20-1	CSARDGREFFGYGYTF	TGCAGTGCTAGAGATGGCAGGGAATTCTTCGGCTATGGCTACACCTTC
NA	many	TRBJ1-2	TRBV30	CASLFNYGYTF	TGTGCCTCCTTATTTAACTATGGCTACACCTTC
NA	many	TRBJ1-6	TRBV5-1	CASSKIGGAQDSPLHF	TGCGCCAGCAGCAAAATTGGCGGGGCCCAGGATTCACCCCTCCACTTT